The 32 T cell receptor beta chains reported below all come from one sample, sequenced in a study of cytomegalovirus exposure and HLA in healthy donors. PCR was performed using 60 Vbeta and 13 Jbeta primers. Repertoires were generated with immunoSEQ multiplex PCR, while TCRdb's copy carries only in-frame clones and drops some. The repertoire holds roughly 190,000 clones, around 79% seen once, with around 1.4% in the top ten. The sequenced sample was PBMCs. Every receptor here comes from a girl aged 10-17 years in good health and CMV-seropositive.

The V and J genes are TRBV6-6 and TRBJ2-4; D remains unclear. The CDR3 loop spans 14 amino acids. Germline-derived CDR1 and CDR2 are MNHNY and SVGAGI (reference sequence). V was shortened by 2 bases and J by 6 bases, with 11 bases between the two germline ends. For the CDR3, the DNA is TGTGCCAGCAGTTACACGGGTCCTATAAACATTCAGTACTTC. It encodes CASSYTGPINIQYF.

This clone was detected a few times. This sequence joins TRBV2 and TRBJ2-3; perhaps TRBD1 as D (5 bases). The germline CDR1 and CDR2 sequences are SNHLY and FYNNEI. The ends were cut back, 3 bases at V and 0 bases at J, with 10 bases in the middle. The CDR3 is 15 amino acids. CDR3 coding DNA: TGTGCCAGCAGTGATCTACAGGCTAGCACAGATACGCAGTATTTT. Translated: CASSDLQASTDTQYF.

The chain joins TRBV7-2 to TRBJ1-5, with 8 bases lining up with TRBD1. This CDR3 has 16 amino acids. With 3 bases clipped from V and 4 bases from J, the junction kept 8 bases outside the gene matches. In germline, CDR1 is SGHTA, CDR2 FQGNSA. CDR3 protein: CASSLTPGGGNQPQHF. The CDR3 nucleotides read TGTGCCAGCAGCTTGACCCCAGGGGGCGGGAATCAGCCCCAGCATTTT.

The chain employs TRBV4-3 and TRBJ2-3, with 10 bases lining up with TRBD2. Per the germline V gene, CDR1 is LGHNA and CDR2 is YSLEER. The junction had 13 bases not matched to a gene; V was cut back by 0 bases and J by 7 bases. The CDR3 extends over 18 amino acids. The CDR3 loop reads CASSQDQRASGGFYTQYF. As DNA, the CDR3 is TGCGCCAGCAGCCAAGATCAGAGGGCTAGCGGGGGCTTCTATACGCAGTATTTT.

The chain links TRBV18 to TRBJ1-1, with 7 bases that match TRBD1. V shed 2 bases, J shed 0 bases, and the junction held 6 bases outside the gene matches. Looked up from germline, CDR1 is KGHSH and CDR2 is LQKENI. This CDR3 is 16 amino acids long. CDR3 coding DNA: TGTGCCAGCTCACCAAGGGACAGCTACATGAACACTGAAGCTTTCTTT. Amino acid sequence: CASSPRDSYMNTEAFF. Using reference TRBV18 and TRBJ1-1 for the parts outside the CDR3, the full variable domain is NAGVMQNPRHLVRRRGQEARLRCSPMKGHSHVYWYRQLPEEGLKFMVYLQKENIIDESGMPKERFSAEFPKEGPSILRIQQVVRGDSAAYFCASSPRDSYMNTEAFFGQGTRLTVV.

For the CDR3, the DNA is TGTGCCAGCTCACCATCGCTAGCGGGGGCCTACGAGCAGTACTTC. It encodes CASSPSLAGAYEQYF. The V gene is TRBV18, the J gene TRBJ2-7, with 10 bases lining up with TRBD2. J was trimmed by 2 bases and V by 2 bases; bases with no gene match: 3. This CDR3 is built from 15 residues. Germline CDR1 reads KGHSH; CDR2 reads LQKENI.

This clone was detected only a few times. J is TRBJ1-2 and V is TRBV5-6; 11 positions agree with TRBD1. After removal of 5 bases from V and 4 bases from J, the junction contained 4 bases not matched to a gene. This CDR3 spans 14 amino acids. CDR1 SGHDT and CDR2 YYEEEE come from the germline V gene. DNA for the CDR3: TGTGCCAGCAGTTGGGACAGGGGGACCTATGGCTACACCTTC. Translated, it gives CASSWDRGTYGYTF. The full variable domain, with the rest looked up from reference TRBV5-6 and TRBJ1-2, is DAGVTQSPTHLIKTRGQQVTLRCSPKSGHDTVSWYQQALGQGPQFIFQYYEEEERQRGNFPDRFSGHQFPNYSSELNVNALLLGDSALYLCASSWDRGTYGYTFGSGTRLTVV.

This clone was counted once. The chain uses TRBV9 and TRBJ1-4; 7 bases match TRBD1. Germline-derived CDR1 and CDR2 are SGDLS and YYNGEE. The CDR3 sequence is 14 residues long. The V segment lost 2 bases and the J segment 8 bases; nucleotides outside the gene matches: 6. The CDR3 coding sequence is TGTGCCAGCAGCGTTACTGACAGGGCCGAAAAACTGTTTTTT. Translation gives CASSVTDRAEKLFF.

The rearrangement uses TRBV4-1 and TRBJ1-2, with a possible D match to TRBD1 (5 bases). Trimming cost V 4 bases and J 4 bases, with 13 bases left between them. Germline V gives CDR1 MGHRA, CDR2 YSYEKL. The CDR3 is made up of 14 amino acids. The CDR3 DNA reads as TGCGCCAGCAGCCGCATCCAGGGTCCCTATGGCTACACCTTC. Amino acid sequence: CASSRIQGPYGYTF.

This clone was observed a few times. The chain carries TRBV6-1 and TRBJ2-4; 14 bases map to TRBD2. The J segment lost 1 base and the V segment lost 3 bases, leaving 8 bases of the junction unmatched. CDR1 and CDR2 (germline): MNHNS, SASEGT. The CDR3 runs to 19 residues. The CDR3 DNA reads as TGTGCCAGCAGTGAGGGACTAGCGGGGGAAAAGGTCGCCAAAAACATTCAGTACTTC. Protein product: CASSEGLAGEKVAKNIQYF.

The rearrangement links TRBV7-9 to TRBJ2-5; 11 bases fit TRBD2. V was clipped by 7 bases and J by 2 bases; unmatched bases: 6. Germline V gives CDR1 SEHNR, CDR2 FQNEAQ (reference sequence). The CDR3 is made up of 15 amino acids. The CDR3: CASNIAGGIQETQYF. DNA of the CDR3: TGTGCCAGCAACATAGCGGGGGGGATACAAGAGACCCAGTACTTC.

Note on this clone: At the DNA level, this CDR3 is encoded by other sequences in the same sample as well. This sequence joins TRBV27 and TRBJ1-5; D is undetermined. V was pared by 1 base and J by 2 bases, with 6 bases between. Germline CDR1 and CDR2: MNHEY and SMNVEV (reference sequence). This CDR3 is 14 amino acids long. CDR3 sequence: CASSLYGGNQPQHF. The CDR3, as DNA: TGTGCCAGCAGTTTATACGGGGGCAATCAGCCCCAGCATTTT.

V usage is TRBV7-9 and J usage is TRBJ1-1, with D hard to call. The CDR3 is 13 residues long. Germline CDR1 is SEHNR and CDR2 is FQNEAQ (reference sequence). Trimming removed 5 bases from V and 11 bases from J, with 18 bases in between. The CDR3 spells CASSLDSERWAFF. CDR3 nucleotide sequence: TGTGCCAGCAGCCTGGACTCCGAAAGGTGGGCTTTCTTT.

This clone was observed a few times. The CDR3 loop is CASRGGIVNTEAFF. The CDR3 DNA follows: TGTGCCAGCAGAGGGGGAATAGTGAACACTGAAGCTTTCTTT. This rearrangement joins TRBV6-5 to TRBJ1-1; the D gene is possibly TRBD1 (6 bases). The germline gives CDR1 MNHEY, CDR2 SVGAGI. V lost 6 bases and J lost 0, with 11 bases in between. CDR3 size: 14 residues.

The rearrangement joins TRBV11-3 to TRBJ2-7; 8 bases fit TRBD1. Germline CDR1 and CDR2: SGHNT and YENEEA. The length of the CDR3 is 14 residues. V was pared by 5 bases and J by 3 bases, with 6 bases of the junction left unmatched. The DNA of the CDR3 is TGTGCCAGCAGCGGGACAGGTCCAAACTACGAGCAGTACTTC. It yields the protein CASSGTGPNYEQYF.

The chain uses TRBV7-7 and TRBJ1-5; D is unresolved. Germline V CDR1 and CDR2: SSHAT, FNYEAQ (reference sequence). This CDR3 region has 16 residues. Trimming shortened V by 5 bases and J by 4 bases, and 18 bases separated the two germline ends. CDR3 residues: CASSPMRQLTNQPQHF. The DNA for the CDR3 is TGTGCCAGCAGCCCTATGAGGCAGCTCACAAATCAGCCCCAGCATTTT.

The CDR3 DNA reads TGCGCCAGCAGCATCACAGGGGGCTACGAGCAGTACTTC. Protein product: CASSITGGYEQYF. This chain joins TRBV5-1 and TRBJ2-7; 8 bases line up with TRBD1. Germline CDR1 reads SGHRS; CDR2 reads YFSETQ. The CDR3 sequence is 13 residues long. V lost 4 bases, J lost 3 bases, and 3 bases stayed unmatched.

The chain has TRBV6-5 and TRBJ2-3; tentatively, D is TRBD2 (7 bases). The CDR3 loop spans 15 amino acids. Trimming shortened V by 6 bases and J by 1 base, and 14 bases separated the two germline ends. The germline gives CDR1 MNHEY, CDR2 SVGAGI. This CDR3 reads CASSLGGRGTDTQYF. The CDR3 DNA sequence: TGTGCCAGCAGCCTGGGGGGGCGAGGCACAGATACGCAGTATTTT.

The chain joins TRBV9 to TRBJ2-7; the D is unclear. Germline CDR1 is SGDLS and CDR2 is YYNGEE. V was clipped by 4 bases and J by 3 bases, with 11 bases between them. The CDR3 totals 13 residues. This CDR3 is CASSPSSSYEQYF. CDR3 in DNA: TGTGCCAGCAGCCCGAGTAGTAGCTACGAGCAGTACTTC.

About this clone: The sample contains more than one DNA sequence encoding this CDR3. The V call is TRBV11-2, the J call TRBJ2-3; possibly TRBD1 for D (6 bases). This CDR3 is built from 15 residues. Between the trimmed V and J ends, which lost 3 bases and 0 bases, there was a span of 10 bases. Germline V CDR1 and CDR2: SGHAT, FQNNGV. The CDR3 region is CASSLGDTSTDTQYF. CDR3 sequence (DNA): TGTGCCAGCAGCTTGGGGGACACCAGCACAGATACGCAGTATTTT.

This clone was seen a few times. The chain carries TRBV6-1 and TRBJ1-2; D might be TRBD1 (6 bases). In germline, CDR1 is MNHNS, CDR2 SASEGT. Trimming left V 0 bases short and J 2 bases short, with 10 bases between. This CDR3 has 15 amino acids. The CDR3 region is CASSEARGGNYGYTF. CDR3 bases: TGTGCCAGCAGTGAAGCGCGGGGGGGCAACTATGGCTACACCTTC.

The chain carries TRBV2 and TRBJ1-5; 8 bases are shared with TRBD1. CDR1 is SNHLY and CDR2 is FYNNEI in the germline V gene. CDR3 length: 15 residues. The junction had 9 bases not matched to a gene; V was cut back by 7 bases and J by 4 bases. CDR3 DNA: TGTGCCAGCACCCTCGGGACAGGCGTTAATCAGCCCCAGCATTTT. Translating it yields CASTLGTGVNQPQHF.

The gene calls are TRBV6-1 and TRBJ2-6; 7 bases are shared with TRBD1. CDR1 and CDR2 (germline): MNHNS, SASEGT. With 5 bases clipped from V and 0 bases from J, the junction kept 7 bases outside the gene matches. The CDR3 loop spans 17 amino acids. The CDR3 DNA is TGTGCCAGCAGTCAAGGGGGCGCCGTCTCTGGGGCCAACGTCCTGACTTTC. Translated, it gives CASSQGGAVSGANVLTF.

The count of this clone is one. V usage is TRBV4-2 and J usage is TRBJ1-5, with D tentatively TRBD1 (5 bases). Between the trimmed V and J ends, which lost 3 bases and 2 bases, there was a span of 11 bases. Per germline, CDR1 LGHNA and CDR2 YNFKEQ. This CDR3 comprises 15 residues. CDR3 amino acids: CASSQQGGGNQPQHF. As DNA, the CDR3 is TGTGCCAGCAGCCAGCAGGGCGGTGGCAATCAGCCCCAGCATTTT.

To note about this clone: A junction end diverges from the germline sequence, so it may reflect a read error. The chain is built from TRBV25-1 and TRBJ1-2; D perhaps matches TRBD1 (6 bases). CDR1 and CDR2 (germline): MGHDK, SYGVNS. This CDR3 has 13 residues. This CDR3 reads CASSTGQVYGHTF. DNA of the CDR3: TGTGCCAGCAGCACAGGGCAGGTCTATGGCCACACCTTC.

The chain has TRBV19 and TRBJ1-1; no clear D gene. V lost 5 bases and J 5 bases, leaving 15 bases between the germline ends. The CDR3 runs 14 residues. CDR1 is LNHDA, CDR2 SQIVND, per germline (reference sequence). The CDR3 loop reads CASSAPGRWTEAFF. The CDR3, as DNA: TGTGCCAGTAGTGCCCCGGGGAGGTGGACTGAAGCTTTCTTT.

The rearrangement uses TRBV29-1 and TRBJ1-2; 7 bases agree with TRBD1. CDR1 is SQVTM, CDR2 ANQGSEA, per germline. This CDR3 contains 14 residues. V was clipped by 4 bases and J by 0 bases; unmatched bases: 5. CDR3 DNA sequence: TGCAGCGTTGTCCCGACAGGGCCTAACTATGGCTACACCTTC. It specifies CSVVPTGPNYGYTF.

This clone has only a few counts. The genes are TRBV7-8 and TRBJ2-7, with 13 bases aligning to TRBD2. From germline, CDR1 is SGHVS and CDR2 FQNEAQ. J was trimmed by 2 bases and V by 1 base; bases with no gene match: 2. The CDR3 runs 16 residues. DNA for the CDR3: TGTGCCAGCAGCTTAGGACTAGCGGGGGGTCCCTACGAGCAGTACTTC. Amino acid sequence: CASSLGLAGGPYEQYF. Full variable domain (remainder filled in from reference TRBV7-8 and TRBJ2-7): GAGVSQSPRYKVAKRGQDVALRCDPISGHVSLFWYQQALGQGPEFLTYFQNEAQLDKSGLPSDRFFAERPEGSVSTLKIQRTQQEDSAVYLCASSLGLAGGPYEQYFGPGTRLTVT.

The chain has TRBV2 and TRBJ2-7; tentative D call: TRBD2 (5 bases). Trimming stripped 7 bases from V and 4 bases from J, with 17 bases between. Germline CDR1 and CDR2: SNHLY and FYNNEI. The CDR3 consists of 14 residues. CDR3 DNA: TGTGCCAGCATAAGCGGACGGGCCATTTACGAGCAGTACTTC. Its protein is CASISGRAIYEQYF. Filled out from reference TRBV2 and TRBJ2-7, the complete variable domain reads EPEVTQTPSHQVTQMGQEVILRCVPISNHLYFYWYRQILGQKVEFLVSFYNNEISEKSEIFDDQFSVERPDGSNFTLKIRSTKLEDSAMYFCASISGRAIYEQYFGPGTRLTVT.

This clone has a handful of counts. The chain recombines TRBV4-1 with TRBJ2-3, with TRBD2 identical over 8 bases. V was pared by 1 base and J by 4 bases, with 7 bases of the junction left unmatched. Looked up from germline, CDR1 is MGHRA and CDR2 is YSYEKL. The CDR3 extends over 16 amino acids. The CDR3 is CASSQVISGVPDTQYF. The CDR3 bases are TGCGCCAGCAGCCAAGTTATTAGCGGGGTCCCAGATACGCAGTATTTT.

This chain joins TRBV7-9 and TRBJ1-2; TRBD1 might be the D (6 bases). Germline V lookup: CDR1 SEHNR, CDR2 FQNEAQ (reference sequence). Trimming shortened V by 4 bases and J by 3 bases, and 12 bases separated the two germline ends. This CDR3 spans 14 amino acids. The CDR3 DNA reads TGTGCCAGCAGCTCTATCAGGGGAGACTATGGCTACACCTTC. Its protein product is CASSSIRGDYGYTF.

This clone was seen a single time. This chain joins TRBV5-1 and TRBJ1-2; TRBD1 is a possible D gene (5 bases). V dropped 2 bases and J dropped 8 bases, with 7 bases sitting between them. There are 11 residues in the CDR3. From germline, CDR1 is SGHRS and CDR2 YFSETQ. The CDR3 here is CASSFGGGYTF. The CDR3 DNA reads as TGCGCCAGCAGCTTCGGGGGAGGCTACACCTTC.